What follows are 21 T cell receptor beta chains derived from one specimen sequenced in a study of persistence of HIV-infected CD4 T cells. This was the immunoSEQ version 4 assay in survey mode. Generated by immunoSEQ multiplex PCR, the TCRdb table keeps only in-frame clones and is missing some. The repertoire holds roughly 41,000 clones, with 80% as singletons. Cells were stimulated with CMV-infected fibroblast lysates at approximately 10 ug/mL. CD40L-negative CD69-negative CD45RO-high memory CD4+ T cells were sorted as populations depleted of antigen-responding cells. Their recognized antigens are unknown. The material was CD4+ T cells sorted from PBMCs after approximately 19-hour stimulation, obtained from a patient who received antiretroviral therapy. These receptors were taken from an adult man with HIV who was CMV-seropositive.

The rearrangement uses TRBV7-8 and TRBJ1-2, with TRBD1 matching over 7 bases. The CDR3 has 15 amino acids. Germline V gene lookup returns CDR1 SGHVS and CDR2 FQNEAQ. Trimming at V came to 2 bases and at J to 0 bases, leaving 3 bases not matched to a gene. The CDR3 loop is CASSLTGVSNYGYTF. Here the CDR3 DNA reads TGTGCCAGCAGCTTAACAGGGGTTTCTAACTATGGCTACACCTTC. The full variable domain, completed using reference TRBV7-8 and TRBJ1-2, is GAGVSQSPRYKVAKRGQDVALRCDPISGHVSLFWYQQALGQGPEFLTYFQNEAQLDKSGLPSDRFFAERPEGSVSTLKIQRTQQEDSAVYLCASSLTGVSNYGYTFGSGTRLTVV.

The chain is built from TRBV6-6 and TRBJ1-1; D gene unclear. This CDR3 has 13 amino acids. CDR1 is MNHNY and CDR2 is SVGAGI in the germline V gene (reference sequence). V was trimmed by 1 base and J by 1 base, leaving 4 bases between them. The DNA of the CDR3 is TGTGCCAGCAGTTACTACGGGAACACTGAAGCTTTCTTT. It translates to CASSYYGNTEAFF.

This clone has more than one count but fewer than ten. The CDR3 DNA reads TGTGCCAGCAGCTTCGGCGGACCCACCGGGGAGCTGTTTTTT. As protein: CASSFGGPTGELFF. This sequence joins TRBV5-6 and TRBJ2-2, with unresolved D. V was shortened by 2 bases and J by 4 bases, with 9 bases between the two germline ends. In germline, CDR1 is SGHDT, CDR2 YYEEEE. The CDR3 covers 14 residues.

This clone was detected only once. The CDR3 protein is CATSDDRGEGPQHF. DNA for the CDR3: TGTGCCACCAGTGACGACAGGGGAGAAGGGCCCCAGCATTTT. The chain uses TRBV24-1 and TRBJ1-5, with 8 bases that match TRBD1. The V and J ends lost 4 bases and 9 bases, in that order; junction bases with no gene match: 7. The CDR3 length is 14 residues. In germline, CDR1 is KGHDR, CDR2 SFDVKD.

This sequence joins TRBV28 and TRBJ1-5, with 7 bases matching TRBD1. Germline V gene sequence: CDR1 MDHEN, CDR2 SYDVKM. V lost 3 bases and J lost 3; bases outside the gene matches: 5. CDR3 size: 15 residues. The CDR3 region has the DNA TGTGCCAGCAGTTTTTTCAGGGGGAACAATCAGCCCCAGCATTTT. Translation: CASSFFRGNNQPQHF.

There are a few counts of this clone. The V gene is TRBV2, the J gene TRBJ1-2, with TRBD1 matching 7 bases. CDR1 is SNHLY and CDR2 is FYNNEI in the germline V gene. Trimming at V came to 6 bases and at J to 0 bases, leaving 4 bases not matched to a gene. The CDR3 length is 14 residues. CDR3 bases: TGTGCCAGCAGAAACAGGGGAGCTAACTATGGCTACACCTTC. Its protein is CASRNRGANYGYTF.

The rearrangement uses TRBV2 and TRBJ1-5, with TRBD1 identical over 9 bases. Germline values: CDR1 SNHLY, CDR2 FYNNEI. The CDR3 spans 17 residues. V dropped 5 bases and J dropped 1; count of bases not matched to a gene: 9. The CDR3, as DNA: TGTGCCAGCAGTTTAGGACAGGGGAGCGGAAGCAATCAGCCCCAGCATTTT. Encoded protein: CASSLGQGSGSNQPQHF.

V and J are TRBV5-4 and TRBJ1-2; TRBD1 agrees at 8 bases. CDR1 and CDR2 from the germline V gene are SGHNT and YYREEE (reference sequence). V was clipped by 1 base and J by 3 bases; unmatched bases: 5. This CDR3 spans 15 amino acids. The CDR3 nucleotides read TGTGCCAGCAGCTTGACTATGACAGGGGACTATGGCTACACCTTC. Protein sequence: CASSLTMTGDYGYTF.

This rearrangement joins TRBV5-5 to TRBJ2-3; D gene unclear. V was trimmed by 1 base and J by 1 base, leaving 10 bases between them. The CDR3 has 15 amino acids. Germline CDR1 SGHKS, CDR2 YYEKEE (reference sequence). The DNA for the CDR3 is TGTGCCAGCAGCTTGAGTGGTTTGGGCACAGATACGCAGTATTTT. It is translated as CASSLSGLGTDTQYF.

CDR3 coding DNA: TGTGCCAGCAGTCAGGTGAACACTGAAGCTTTCTTT. It translates to CASSQVNTEAFF. This chain connects TRBV28 to TRBJ1-1; D call uncertain. The germline V gene encodes CDR1 MDHEN and CDR2 SYDVKM. Trimming shortened V by 5 bases and J by 0 bases, and 4 bases separated the two germline ends. This CDR3 has 12 residues. The whole variable domain, remainder taken from reference TRBV28 and TRBJ1-1, is DVKVTQSSRYLVKRTGEKVFLECVQDMDHENMFWYRQDPGLGLRLIYFSYDVKMKEKGDIPEGYSVSREKKERFSLILESASTNQTSMYLCASSQVNTEAFFGQGTRLTVV.

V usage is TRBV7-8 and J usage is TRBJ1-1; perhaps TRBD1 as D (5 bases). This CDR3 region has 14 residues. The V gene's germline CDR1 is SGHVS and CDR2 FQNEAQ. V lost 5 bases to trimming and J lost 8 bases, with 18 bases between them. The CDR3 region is CASSPTRQPGEAFF. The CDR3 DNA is TGTGCCAGCAGCCCCACGCGACAGCCGGGGGAAGCTTTCTTT.

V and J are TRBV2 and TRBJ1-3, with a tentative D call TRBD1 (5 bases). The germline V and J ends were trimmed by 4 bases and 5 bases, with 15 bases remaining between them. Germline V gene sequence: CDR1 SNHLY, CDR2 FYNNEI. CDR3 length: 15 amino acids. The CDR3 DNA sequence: TGTGCCAGCAGTGCTGGGACGGCGGGGAGAAACACCATATATTTT. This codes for CASSAGTAGRNTIYF.

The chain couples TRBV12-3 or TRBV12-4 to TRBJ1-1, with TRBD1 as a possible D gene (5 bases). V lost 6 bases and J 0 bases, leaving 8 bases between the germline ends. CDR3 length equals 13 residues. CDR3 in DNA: TGTGCCAGCAGAGGGACGGTGAACACTGAAGCTTTCTTT. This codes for CASRGTVNTEAFF.

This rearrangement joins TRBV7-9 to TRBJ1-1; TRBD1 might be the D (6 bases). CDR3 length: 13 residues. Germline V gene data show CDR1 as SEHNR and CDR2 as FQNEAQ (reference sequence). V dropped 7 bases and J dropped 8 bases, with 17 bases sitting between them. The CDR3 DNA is TGTGCCAGCAACCGGGACACGTCGTGGGAAGCTTTCTTT. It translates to CASNRDTSWEAFF.

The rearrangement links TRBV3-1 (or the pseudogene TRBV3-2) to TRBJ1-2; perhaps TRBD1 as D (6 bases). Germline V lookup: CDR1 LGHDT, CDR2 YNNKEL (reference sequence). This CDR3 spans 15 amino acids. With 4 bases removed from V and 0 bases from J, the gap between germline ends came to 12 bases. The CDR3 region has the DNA TGTGCCAGCAGCCCCGGGGGCTATTCTAACTATGGCTACACCTTC. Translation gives CASSPGGYSNYGYTF.

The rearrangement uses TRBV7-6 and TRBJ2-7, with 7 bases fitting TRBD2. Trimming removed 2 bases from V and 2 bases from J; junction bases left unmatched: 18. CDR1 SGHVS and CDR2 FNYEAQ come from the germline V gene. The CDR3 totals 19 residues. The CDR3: CASSLSVARGGGRTYEQYF. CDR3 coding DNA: TGTGCCAGCAGCTTATCTGTAGCGCGCGGCGGGGGTAGGACCTACGAGCAGTACTTC.

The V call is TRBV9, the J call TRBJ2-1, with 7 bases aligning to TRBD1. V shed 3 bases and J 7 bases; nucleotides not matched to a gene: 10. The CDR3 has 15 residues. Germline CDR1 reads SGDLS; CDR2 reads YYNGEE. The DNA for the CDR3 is TGTGCCAGCAGCGCCGTTTTGGGACAGAGTAATGAGCAGTTCTTC. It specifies CASSAVLGQSNEQFF.

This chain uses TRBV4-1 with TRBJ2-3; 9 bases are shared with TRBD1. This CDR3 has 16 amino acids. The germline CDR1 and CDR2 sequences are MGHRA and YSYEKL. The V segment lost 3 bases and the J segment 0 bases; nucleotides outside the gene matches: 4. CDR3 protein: CASSQDRGLSTDTQYF. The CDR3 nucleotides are TGCGCCAGCAGCCAGGACAGGGGCCTAAGCACAGATACGCAGTATTTT.

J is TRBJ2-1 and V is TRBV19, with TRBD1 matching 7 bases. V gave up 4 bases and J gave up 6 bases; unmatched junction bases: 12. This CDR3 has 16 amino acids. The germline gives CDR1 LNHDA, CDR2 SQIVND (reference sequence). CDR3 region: CASSKGGDRASNEQFF. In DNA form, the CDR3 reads TGTGCCAGTAGTAAAGGAGGTGACAGGGCCTCCAATGAGCAGTTCTTC. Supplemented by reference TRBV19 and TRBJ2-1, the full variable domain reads DGGITQSPKYLFRKEGQNVTLSCEQNLNHDAMYWYRQDPGQGLRLIYYSQIVNDFQKGDIAEGYSVSREKKESFPLTVTSAQKNPTAFYLCASSKGGDRASNEQFFGPGTRLTVL.

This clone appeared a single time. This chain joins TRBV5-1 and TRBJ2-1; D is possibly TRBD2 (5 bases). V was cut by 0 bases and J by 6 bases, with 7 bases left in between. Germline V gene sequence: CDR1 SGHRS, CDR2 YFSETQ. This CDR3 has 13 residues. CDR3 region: CASSLGGLNEQFF. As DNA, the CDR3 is TGCGCCAGCAGCTTGGGTGGACTCAATGAGCAGTTCTTC. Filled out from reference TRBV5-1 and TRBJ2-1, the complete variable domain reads KAGVTQTPRYLIKTRGQQVTLSCSPISGHRSVSWYQQTPGQGLQFLFEYFSETQRNKGNFPGRFSGRQFSNSRSEMNVSTLELGDSALYLCASSLGGLNEQFFGPGTRLTVL.

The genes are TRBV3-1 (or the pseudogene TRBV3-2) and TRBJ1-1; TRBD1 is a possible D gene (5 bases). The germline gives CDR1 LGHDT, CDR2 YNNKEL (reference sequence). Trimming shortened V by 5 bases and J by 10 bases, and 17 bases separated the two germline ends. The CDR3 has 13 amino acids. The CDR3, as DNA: TGTGCCAGCAGCGGGGCAGGGCCTTTGGGAGCTTTCTTT. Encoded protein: CASSGAGPLGAFF.